These 32 T cell receptor beta chains were all obtained from the same sample, sequenced in a study of CD8+CD57+ T cells in acquired aplastic anemia. Profiling of TCR beta VDJ combinations and CDR3 sequences used genomic DNA as template. TCRdb re-derived calls from the reads in MiXCR, one entry per CDR3 protein. The data contain a few hundred thousand distinct CDR3 sequences, 55% to 70% of them singletons. The sequencing sample was made of sorted CD4+, CD8+, or CD8+CD57+ T cells (not recorded which) from PBMCs. These receptors were collected from a human donor in good health, serving as a control.

This clonotype showed up many times. The chain has TRBV5-6 and TRBJ1-1; 7 bases match TRBD1. Per the germline V gene, CDR1 is SGHDT and CDR2 is YYEEEE. The trim removed 4 bases at V and 0 bases at J, leaving 3 bases unmatched. This CDR3 is built from 14 residues. The DNA for the CDR3 is TGTGCCAGCAGCCCTGGACAGGTGAACACTGAAGCTTTCTTT. Its protein is CASSPGQVNTEAFF.

The chain uses TRBV2 and TRBJ2-2; 9 bases map to TRBD1. CDR3 length equals 14 residues. In germline, CDR1 is SNHLY, CDR2 FYNNEI. Trimming cost V 6 bases and J 5 bases; bases outside gene matches: 4. This CDR3 reads CASRTGGLTGELFF. DNA for the CDR3: TGTGCCAGCAGAACAGGGGGCTTAACCGGGGAGCTGTTTTTT.

V and J are TRBV20-1 and TRBJ1-2; TRBD1 matches at 7 bases. The CDR3 loop spans 14 amino acids. Trimming removed 4 bases from V and 8 bases from J; junction bases left unmatched: 13. The germline gives CDR1 DFQATT, CDR2 SNEGSKA (reference sequence). The CDR3 DNA reads TGCAGTGCTAAAGAAACGACAGGGAGGAGCGGCTACACCTTC. Translated: CSAKETTGRSGYTF.

This chain joins TRBV9 and TRBJ1-2; D not certain. The CDR3 totals 15 residues. Germline V gives CDR1 SGDLS, CDR2 YYNGEE. V was cut by 3 bases and J by 10 bases, with 22 bases left in between. CDR3 residues: CASSARPQQETDYTF. The DNA for the CDR3 is TGTGCCAGCAGCGCCCGACCACAACAAGAGACCGACTACACCTTC.

On this clonotype: No conserved phenylalanine or tryptophan is present at the end of the CDR3, so a read error is the likely explanation. It is unclear where the CDR3 begins or ends on the DNA, so no DNA is shown, and the CDR3 is as TCRdb lists it. This sequence joins TRBV2 and TRBJ2-3; TRBD1 is the table's D call, not checked against the DNA. Germline values: CDR1 SNHLY, CDR2 FYNNEI. The CDR3 numbers 13 amino acids, ends counted. This CDR3 is CASRAGQFPSWGP.

The chain links TRBV7-2 to TRBJ1-6, with 8 bases matching TRBD1. V shed 1 base, J shed 10 bases, and the junction held 9 bases outside the gene matches. The CDR3 consists of 16 residues. In germline, CDR1 is SGHTA, CDR2 FQGNSA. CDR3 protein: CASSLGTGTNLSPLHF. DNA of the CDR3: TGTGCCAGCAGCTTAGGGACAGGGACCAACCTATCACCCCTCCACTTT. The whole variable domain, filled in from reference TRBV7-2 and TRBJ1-6, reads GAGVSQSPSNKVTEKGKDVELRCDPISGHTALYWYRQSLGQGLEFLIYFQGNSAPDKSGLPSDRFSAERTGGSVSTLTIQRTQQEDSAVYLCASSLGTGTNLSPLHFGNGTRLTVT.

Details on this clonotype: This may be a read error: a much more frequent sequence differs by one nucleotide. The genes are TRBV5-4 and TRBJ1-1; D might be TRBD1 (6 bases). CDR1 and CDR2 from the germline V gene are SGHNT and YYREEE (reference sequence). The CDR3 length is 15 residues. This CDR3 is CASSVQGREDTEASF. The CDR3 DNA reads as TGTGCCAGCAGCGTACAGGGTCGGGAAGACACTGAAGCTTCCTTT.

This clonotype was seen many times. This chain connects TRBV6-4 to TRBJ2-7; either TRBD1 or TRBD2 may fit D (5 bases each). Trimming removed 2 bases at V and 4 bases at J, with 15 bases between. The CDR3 is made up of 15 amino acids. CDR1 is MRHNA and CDR2 is SNTAGT in the germline V gene. The CDR3 here is CASSDGPGPQYEQYF. The CDR3 coding sequence is TGTGCCAGCAGTGACGGCCCGGGACCCCAATACGAGCAGTACTTC.

This clonotype was recorded a few times. This chain uses TRBV6-2 or TRBV6-3 with TRBJ2-2, with 7 positions matching TRBD1. CDR1 MNHEY and CDR2 SVGEGT come from the germline V gene. This CDR3 comprises 13 residues. The V and J ends lost 6 bases and 7 bases, in that order; junction bases with no gene match: 5. The DNA of the CDR3 is TGTGCCAGCAGAAGACAGGGTTTCGGGGAGCTGTTTTTT. Translation: CASRRQGFGELFF.

V usage is TRBV10-1 and J usage is TRBJ1-1; 12 bases are shared with TRBD1. Per the germline V gene, CDR1 is WNHNN and CDR2 is SYGVQD (reference sequence). V shed 6 bases and J 9 bases; nucleotides not matched to a gene: 8. This CDR3 comprises 14 residues. Here the CDR3 DNA reads TGCGCCAGCAGCGGGCCGGGACAGGGGGCGAAAGCTTTCTTT. It codes for CASSGPGQGAKAFF.

This clonotype was seen many times. The chain employs TRBV30 and TRBJ1-5; a possible D gene is TRBD1 (6 bases). Deletions cut 0 bases from V and 4 bases from J, with 10 bases between. The length of the CDR3 is 14 residues. Germline CDR1 and CDR2: GTSNPN and SVGIG (reference sequence). CDR3 DNA: TGTGCCTGGAGTGTAAACAGGGCGAATCAGCCCCAGCATTTT. Protein product: CAWSVNRANQPQHF. The whole variable domain, filled in from reference TRBV30 and TRBJ1-5, reads SQTIHQWPATLVQPVGSPLSLECTVEGTSNPNLYWYRQAAGRGLQLLFYSVGIGQISSEVPQNLSASRPQDRQFILSSKKLLLSDSGFYLCAWSVNRANQPQHFGDGTRLSIL.

This clonotype was counted a single time. V is TRBV29-1 and J is TRBJ2-6; TRBD1 is a possible D gene (6 bases). The CDR3 is 15 amino acids. The germline gives CDR1 SQVTM, CDR2 ANQGSEA. V lost 3 bases to trimming and J lost 4 bases, with 13 bases between them. The CDR3 spells CSVELQGTGANVLTF. CDR3 DNA: TGCAGCGTTGAGCTACAGGGTACCGGGGCCAACGTCCTGACTTTC.

With regard to this clonotype: The junction differs from germline at one of its ends, possibly a read error. This chain uses TRBV5-1 with TRBJ2-5, with D perhaps TRBD1 (5 bases). Per germline, CDR1 SGHRS and CDR2 YFSETQ. The CDR3 length is 15 residues. CDR3 loop: CATSREVRGAETQYF. Here the CDR3 DNA reads TGTGCCACCAGCAGAGAGGTAAGGGGCGCGGAGACCCAGTACTTC.

The V and J genes are TRBV15 and TRBJ1-4, with 7 bases that match TRBD1. The CDR3 runs to 14 residues. CDR1 is LNHNV, CDR2 YYDKDF, per germline (reference sequence). J gave up 7 bases and V 3 bases, and 5 bases lay outside the gene matches. In DNA form, the CDR3 reads TGTGCCACCAGCAGGTCGACAGGGCGTGAAAAACTGTTTTTT. It yields the protein CATSRSTGREKLFF.

The CDR3 bases are TGTGCCAGCAGTGCTGGACTAGCGGGGGCCAACAATGAGCAGTTCTTC. Protein product: CASSAGLAGANNEQFF. This chain uses TRBV2 with TRBJ2-1, with 13 bases that match TRBD2. CDR3 length equals 16 residues. In germline, CDR1 is SNHLY, CDR2 FYNNEI. Losses at the gene ends were 4 bases for V and 5 bases for J; bases not matched to a gene: 5.

The chain uses TRBV11-2 and TRBJ1-2; the match to TRBD1 covers 8 bases. Germline V CDR1 and CDR2: SGHAT, FQNNGV. The V and J ends lost 2 bases and 3 bases, in that order; junction bases with no gene match: 11. The CDR3 is made up of 17 amino acids. The CDR3 sequence: CASSLTTGVRYDYGYTF. The CDR3 DNA is TGTGCCAGCAGCTTAACGACAGGGGTGAGGTATGACTATGGCTACACCTTC.

V usage is TRBV12-3 or TRBV12-4 and J usage is TRBJ2-7; a possible D gene is TRBD1 (5 bases). The CDR3 totals 13 residues. V was shortened by 6 bases and J by 6 bases, with 15 bases between the two germline ends. The CDR3 reads CASSLLRVAEQYF. The CDR3 DNA sequence: TGTGCCAGCAGCCTCCTCAGGGTTGCCGAGCAGTACTTC.

This clonotype was detected only a few times. A much larger clone lies a single base off, so this may be a read error. The rearrangement uses TRBV4-3 and TRBJ1-1; a weak D match, TRBD1 (5 bases). The CDR3 sequence is 12 residues long. Trimming stripped 4 bases from V and 9 bases from J, with 12 bases between. The germline CDR1 and CDR2 sequences are LGHNA and YSLEER. CDR3 DNA sequence: TGCGCCAGCAGCCGAGAGGCAGGGCAAGCTTTCTTT. Translation gives CASSREAGQAFF.

In regard to this clonotype: Mismatch with germline at one junction end may stem from a read error. The V and J genes are TRBV19 and TRBJ2-3; perhaps TRBD2 as D (5 bases). The CDR3 is 13 amino acids. Germline V gene sequence: CDR1 LNHDA, CDR2 SQIVND (reference sequence). CDR3 amino acids: CATGRGHTDTQYF. The DNA of the CDR3 is TGTGCCACCGGTCGGGGTCACACAGATACGCAGTACTTT.

This sequence joins TRBV5-1 and TRBJ2-7; TRBD2 agrees at 10 bases. This CDR3 has 17 amino acids. The germline CDR1 and CDR2 sequences are SGHRS and YFSETQ. The ends lost 4 bases at V and 0 bases at J; junction bases unmatched: 10. CDR3 DNA: TGCGCCAGCAGCCGGAGCGGGGGGGGGAATGCCTCCTACGAGCAGTACTTC. Translation: CASSRSGGGNASYEQYF. Full variable domain (remainder filled in from reference TRBV5-1 and TRBJ2-7): KAGVTQTPRYLIKTRGQQVTLSCSPISGHRSVSWYQQTPGQGLQFLFEYFSETQRNKGNFPGRFSGRQFSNSRSEMNVSTLELGDSALYLCASSRSGGGNASYEQYFGPGTRLTVT.

A note on this clonotype: Since the CDR3 does not end with the conserved phenylalanine or tryptophan, this likely comes from a read error. This chain links TRBV10-3 with TRBJ1-2; D might be TRBD1 (5 bases). Germline V gives CDR1 ENHRY, CDR2 SYGVKD. Trimming took off 5 bases at V and 9 bases at J, with 19 bases between the two ends. CDR3 length: 14 amino acids. In nucleotides, the CDR3 is TGTGCCATCAGTAAGCCCCGCAGGGACGTTCGCTACACCGTC. Protein product: CAISKPRRDVRYTV.

Remarks on this clonotype: Relative to the germline gene, one junction end is altered; a read error may explain this. The chain joins TRBV2 to TRBJ2-1; maybe TRBD2 (8 bases). The CDR3 consists of 17 residues. Looked up from germline, CDR1 is SNHLY and CDR2 is FYNNEI. The DNA of the CDR3 is TGTGCCAGCAGTCGACAGGGACACGGGGGGGCTCCACCTTCGGTGTGCTTC. It codes for CASSRQGHGGAPPSVCF.

A word on this clonotype: Likely a read error: the CDR3 ends without its conserved phenylalanine or tryptophan. The V call is TRBV20-1, the J call TRBJ1-6; a possible D gene is TRBD1 (5 bases). The V and J ends lost 7 bases and 5 bases respectively, with 18 bases between them. Germline V CDR1 and CDR2: DFQATT, SNEGSKA (reference sequence). The CDR3 is 15 residues long. In DNA form, the CDR3 reads TGCAGTGTCGAGGGGATCGGGCAAGATAATTCACCCCTCCACTCT. Translated, it gives CSVEGIGQDNSPLHS.

This clonotype was counted a single time. A much larger clone lies one base from this, so it may be a read error. V and J are TRBV27 and TRBJ2-2; 9 bases match TRBD2. CDR1 and CDR2 (germline): MNHEY, SMNVEV (reference sequence). The length of the CDR3 is 15 residues. CDR3 nucleotides: TGTGCCAGCGGTTTACAGCTAGCGGGAACCGGGGAGCTGTTTTTT. Protein: CASGLQLAGTGELFF.

As for this clonotype: The conserved phenylalanine or tryptophan normally closing the CDR3 is absent here, so this likely arose from a read error. It is unclear where the CDR3 begins or ends on the DNA, so no DNA is shown, and the CDR3 is as TCRdb lists it. J is TRBJ1-4 and V is TRBV7-3. CDR1 and CDR2 from the germline V gene are SGHTA and FQGTGA. The CDR3 is 13 residues long, ends included. The CDR3 is CASSFGRGEKLLQ.

V gene TRBV14 combines with J gene TRBJ2-1; the match to TRBD1 covers 8 bases. V dropped 4 bases and J dropped 7; count of bases not matched to a gene: 18. Germline CDR1 SGHDN, CDR2 FVKESK. The CDR3 has 18 residues. In DNA form, the CDR3 reads TGTGCCAGCAGCCTGATGCCGACAGGGGCCACCATAGGGAATGAGCAGTTCTTC. It codes for CASSLMPTGATIGNEQFF. Full variable domain (missing parts from reference TRBV14 and TRBJ2-1): EAGVTQFPSHSVIEKGQTVTLRCDPISGHDNLYWYRRVMGKEIKFLLHFVKESKQDESGMPNNRFLAERTGGTYSTLKVQPAELEDSGVYFCASSLMPTGATIGNEQFFGPGTRLTVL.

This clonotype has at least ten counts. The V and J genes are TRBV20-1 and TRBJ1-2; D gene unclear. From germline, CDR1 is DFQATT and CDR2 SNEGSKA (reference sequence). Between the trimmed V and J ends, which lost 2 bases and 3 bases, there was a span of 10 bases. The CDR3 runs to 13 residues. The CDR3 DNA is TGCAGTGCTAGACGGGGTAGGGACTATGGCTACACCTTC. Protein product: CSARRGRDYGYTF.

The chain employs TRBV5-5 and TRBJ2-3; 8 bases are shared with TRBD2. V trimming: 4 bases; J trimming: 4 bases; junction bases outside the gene matches: 5. The CDR3 sequence is 14 residues long. Germline CDR1 is SGHKS and CDR2 is YYEKEE (reference sequence). In DNA, the CDR3 is TGTGCCAGCAGCCAGCGGGGGCGGGCAGATACGCAGTATTTT. Translated: CASSQRGRADTQYF.

The chain couples TRBV6-1 to TRBJ1-2; tentatively, D is TRBD1 (5 bases). The germline V gene has CDR1 MNHNS and CDR2 SASEGT. The CDR3 consists of 12 residues. V lost 7 bases to trimming and J lost 8 bases, with 14 bases between them. The chain's CDR3 is CASNLSGTGYTF. The CDR3 region has the DNA TGTGCCAGCAACTTAAGCGGGACCGGCTACACCTTC.

Turning to this clonotype: No conserved phenylalanine or tryptophan is present at the end of the CDR3, so a read error is the likely explanation. This chain connects TRBV7-8 to TRBJ1-6; no reliable D call. Germline CDR1 reads SGHVS; CDR2 reads FQNEAQ. This CDR3 spans 13 amino acids. V was trimmed by 6 bases and J by 15 bases, leaving 18 bases between them. The CDR3 nucleotides are TGTGCCAGCAGGGACTATGGGGTCTTCCTCCTCCACGTA. It codes for CASRDYGVFLLHV.

This clonotype was recorded once. This sequence may be a read error, since a much larger clone differs from it by one base. This chain connects TRBV6-1 to TRBJ2-7; the match to TRBD2 covers 8 bases. The germline V gene has CDR1 MNHNS and CDR2 SASEGT. This CDR3 comprises 17 residues. Unmatched junction bases numbered 20, after V lost 6 bases and J lost 7 bases. For the CDR3, the DNA is TGTGCCAGCAGACCACAATCCACGGGGGGGAGCTACAATGAGCAGTACTTC. Its translation is CASRPQSTGGSYNEQYF.

This clonotype was seen many times. The rearrangement joins TRBV2 to TRBJ2-3; D not resolved. The V end was cut by 6 bases, the J end by 10 bases, with 8 bases between. In germline, CDR1 is SNHLY, CDR2 FYNNEI. This CDR3 region has 10 residues. The CDR3 sequence: CASRVMSQYF. The CDR3 nucleotides read TGTGCCAGCAGGGTAATGTCGCAGTATTTT.